A single sample gave rise to the 22 T cell receptor beta chains below, sequenced in a study of blood T cell repertoires in COVID-19. Measured with immunoSEQ multiplex PCR; TCRdb has only the in-frame clones, and not every one. In the table there are roughly 150,000 clones, 83% of which are singletons. Sequencing was carried out using peripheral blood. All receptors derive from a woman of 80 years or more with acute or convalescent COVID-19.

The rearrangement links TRBV27 to TRBJ2-3; 8 nucleotides align to TRBD1. This CDR3 is built from 13 residues. The trim removed 7 bases at V and 6 bases at J, leaving 6 bases unmatched. Germline V gives CDR1 MNHEY, CDR2 SMNVEV (reference sequence). The DNA for the CDR3 is TGTGCCAGCACCCGGACAGGGATGGATACGCAGTATTTT. As protein: CASTRTGMDTQYF.

This chain uses TRBV4-3 with TRBJ2-4; 11 bases align to TRBD1. The CDR3 runs to 15 residues. V trimming: 3 bases; J trimming: 6 bases; junction bases outside the gene matches: 4. The germline CDR1 and CDR2 sequences are LGHNA and YSLEER. CDR3 sequence reads: CASSHGQGAGNIQYF. CDR3 sequence (DNA): TGCGCCAGCAGCCACGGACAGGGGGCGGGAAACATTCAGTACTTC.

The rearrangement uses TRBV5-6 and TRBJ1-6, with TRBD1 matching 7 bases. The CDR3 extends over 14 amino acids. Trimming took 5 bases from V and 9 from J; bases not matched to a gene: 8. The germline CDR1 and CDR2 sequences are SGHDT and YYEEEE. DNA of the CDR3: TGTGCCAGCAGTATTTTCGGGACAGCTTCACCCCTCCACTTT. Translating gives CASSIFGTASPLHF.

There are a few counts of this clone. The rearrangement links TRBV4-1 to TRBJ1-2; 10 positions match TRBD1. This CDR3 comprises 17 residues. CDR1 MGHRA and CDR2 YSYEKL come from the germline V gene. V shed 2 bases and J 4 bases; nucleotides not matched to a gene: 10. In nucleotides, the CDR3 is TGCGCCAGCAGCCAACCGGGACAGGGGCTGTCTAGCTATGGCTACACCTTC. This codes for CASSQPGQGLSSYGYTF.

This clone was picked up one time. The chain links TRBV5-1 to TRBJ2-3; D gene uncertain. V gave up 4 bases and J gave up 0 bases, with 9 bases separating them. Germline CDR1 is SGHRS and CDR2 is YFSETQ. The CDR3 spans 14 residues. CDR3 sequence: CASSLTTSTDTQYF. CDR3 nucleotide sequence: TGCGCCAGCAGCCTTACCACTAGCACAGATACGCAGTATTTT.

This chain uses TRBV6-5 with TRBJ2-2; 8 bases are shared with TRBD2. CDR3 length: 16 amino acids. CDR1 and CDR2 from the germline V gene are MNHEY and SVGAGI. Germline trimming cut 1 base from V and 0 bases from J; bases unmatched to any gene: 1. CDR3 DNA: TGTGCCAGCAGTTACTGGCGGGGGGCGAACACCGGGGAGCTGTTTTTT. This translates into CASSYWRGANTGELFF.

J is TRBJ2-3 and V is TRBV6-2 or TRBV6-3, with 9 bases fitting TRBD2. Germline V gene sequence: CDR1 MNHEY, CDR2 SVGEGT. The junction had 13 bases not matched to a gene; V was cut back by 2 bases and J by 4 bases. The CDR3 consists of 18 residues. CDR3 protein: CASSYARLADDGPDTQYF. The CDR3 bases are TGTGCCAGCAGTTACGCCCGACTAGCGGACGACGGCCCAGATACGCAGTATTTT.

The chain is built from TRBV20-1 and TRBJ2-3; 7 nucleotides agree with TRBD2. Germline V gene sequence: CDR1 DFQATT, CDR2 SNEGSKA (reference sequence). The CDR3 contains 14 residues. J was trimmed by 3 bases and V by 3 bases; bases with no gene match: 6. The chain's CDR3 is CSASSGSGTDTQYF. The CDR3 coding sequence is TGCAGTGCTAGTAGCGGTAGCGGGACAGATACGCAGTATTTT.

The rearrangement uses TRBV30 and TRBJ2-2; 9 positions match TRBD1. The CDR3 consists of 14 residues. Germline-derived CDR1 and CDR2 are GTSNPN and SVGIG (reference sequence). Trimming took 4 bases from V and 4 from J; bases not matched to a gene: 4. As DNA, the CDR3 is TGTGCCTGGACGAGGACAGGGGCCACCGGGGAGCTGTTTTTT. Encoded protein: CAWTRTGATGELFF.

J is TRBJ2-5 and V is TRBV7-2; 7 bases fit TRBD2. The germline V gene encodes CDR1 SGHTA and CDR2 FQGNSA. The CDR3 contains 15 residues. Unmatched junction bases numbered 7, after V lost 1 base and J lost 5 bases. The CDR3 loop is CASSLGQGGAETQYF. The CDR3 DNA follows: TGTGCCAGCAGCTTAGGCCAGGGAGGGGCTGAGACCCAGTACTTC.

The chain employs TRBV6-2 or TRBV6-3 and TRBJ1-1; 9 bases align to TRBD1. V trimming: 5 bases; J trimming: 0 bases; junction bases outside the gene matches: 7. The CDR3 is 16 amino acids. CDR1 and CDR2 from the germline V gene are MNHEY and SVGEGT. The CDR3 loop reads CASSPGQGSMNTEAFF. The DNA of the CDR3 is TGTGCCAGCAGTCCAGGACAGGGGTCCATGAACACTGAAGCTTTCTTT.

This clone was detected a few times. This chain uses TRBV29-1 with TRBJ1-5; D gene unclear. V was trimmed by 8 bases and J by 2 bases, leaving 10 bases between them. Germline V gene lookup returns CDR1 SQVTM and CDR2 ANQGSEA. The CDR3 consists of 12 residues. In nucleotides, the CDR3 is TGCAGCACCGGGGAGGGCAATCAGCCCCAGCATTTT. Residues: CSTGEGNQPQHF.

The rearrangement uses TRBV19 and TRBJ2-1; 7 nucleotides agree with TRBD1. Germline V gene lookup returns CDR1 LNHDA and CDR2 SQIVND (reference sequence). CDR3 size: 15 residues. V gave up 3 bases and J gave up 7 bases; unmatched junction bases: 9. CDR3: CASSIARARGNEQFF. DNA of the CDR3: TGTGCCAGTAGTATTGCCCGGGCCAGGGGGAATGAGCAGTTCTTC.

V usage is TRBV29-1 and J usage is TRBJ2-7; TRBD1 matches 7 bases. The CDR3 runs to 13 residues. Trimming at V came to 7 bases and at J to 2 bases, leaving 8 bases not matched to a gene. The germline V gene encodes CDR1 SQVTM and CDR2 ANQGSEA. The CDR3 spells CSALDRSTYEQYF. The CDR3 DNA reads as TGCAGCGCCCTGGACAGGAGCACCTACGAGCAGTACTTC.

The chain uses TRBV28 and TRBJ2-7; 10 bases map to TRBD2. The length of the CDR3 is 17 residues. Germline CDR1 is MDHEN and CDR2 is SYDVKM. Trimming cost V 3 bases and J 0 bases; bases outside gene matches: 8. The CDR3 DNA is TGTGCCAGCAGTTTTGGTAGCGGGGGGCTTCGCTCCTACGAGCAGTACTTC. Protein product: CASSFGSGGLRSYEQYF. The complete variable domain, with remaining parts taken from reference TRBV28 and TRBJ2-7, reads DVKVTQSSRYLVKRTGEKVFLECVQDMDHENMFWYRQDPGLGLRLIYFSYDVKMKEKGDIPEGYSVSREKKERFSLILESASTNQTSMYLCASSFGSGGLRSYEQYFGPGTRLTVT.

This chain connects TRBV5-1 to TRBJ2-7; a weak D match, TRBD1 (5 bases). Looked up from germline, CDR1 is SGHRS and CDR2 is YFSETQ. This CDR3 is 14 amino acids long. Deletions cut 6 bases from V and 1 base from J, with 14 bases between. The CDR3 is CASTDQGRSYEQYF. The CDR3 DNA sequence: TGCGCCAGCACCGACCAGGGCCGATCCTACGAGCAGTACTTC.

This chain connects TRBV4-3 to TRBJ1-3; TRBD1 matches at 7 bases. Per germline, CDR1 LGHNA and CDR2 YSLEER. The CDR3 loop spans 14 amino acids. J was trimmed by 2 bases and V by 3 bases; bases with no gene match: 1. The CDR3 loop reads CASSHTGAGNTIYF. The CDR3 DNA follows: TGCGCCAGCAGCCACACAGGGGCTGGAAACACCATATATTTT.

This clone was counted a few times. This chain connects TRBV9 to TRBJ2-3; tentative D call: TRBD2 (6 bases). The CDR3 runs 16 residues. Per the germline V gene, CDR1 is SGDLS and CDR2 is YYNGEE. V was clipped by 4 bases and J by 1 base, with 16 bases between them. The DNA for the CDR3 is TGTGCCAGCAGCCCCCCCCGGGCTAGCGGCACAGATACGCAGTATTTT. Translated: CASSPPRASGTDTQYF.

This clone was seen more than once but under ten times. The chain joins TRBV2 to TRBJ1-1, with 8 bases that match TRBD1. This CDR3 region has 16 residues. The V gene end was trimmed by 1 base and the J gene end by 4 bases; junction bases not matched to a gene: 8. CDR1 SNHLY and CDR2 FYNNEI come from the germline V gene. CDR3 DNA sequence: TGTGCCAGCAGTGAAGTGGGCAGGGGGCGAGGCACTGAAGCTTTCTTT. Its protein product is CASSEVGRGRGTEAFF. Full variable domain (outside the CDR3, taken from reference TRBV2 and TRBJ1-1): EPEVTQTPSHQVTQMGQEVILRCVPISNHLYFYWYRQILGQKVEFLVSFYNNEISEKSEIFDDQFSVERPDGSNFTLKIRSTKLEDSAMYFCASSEVGRGRGTEAFFGQGTRLTVV.

Only one count was recorded for this clone. The chain combines TRBV7-2 with TRBJ2-2, with 7 bases identical to TRBD2. CDR1 SGHTA and CDR2 FQGNSA come from the germline V gene. CDR3 size: 14 residues. Trimming took 0 bases from V and 6 from J; bases not matched to a gene: 1. CDR3 bases: TGTGCCAGCAGCTTAGCCGGGGGGTCCGGGGAGCTGTTTTTT. Protein: CASSLAGGSGELFF. Filled out from reference TRBV7-2 and TRBJ2-2, the complete variable domain reads GAGVSQSPSNKVTEKGKDVELRCDPISGHTALYWYRQSLGQGLEFLIYFQGNSAPDKSGLPSDRFSAERTGGSVSTLTIQRTQQEDSAVYLCASSLAGGSGELFFGEGSRLTVL.

This clone was seen just once. The gene calls are TRBV5-1 and TRBJ1-2, with D tentatively TRBD1 (5 bases). CDR3 length: 14 amino acids. Trimming pared 4 bases from V and 4 bases from J, leaving 14 bases between. Germline CDR1 is SGHRS and CDR2 is YFSETQ. The CDR3 loop is CASSGGAPAYGYTF. The CDR3, as DNA: TGCGCCAGCAGCGGCGGGGCTCCGGCCTATGGCTACACCTTC.

The V and J genes are TRBV5-1 and TRBJ2-1; possible D gene TRBD2, 6 bases. CDR3 length: 14 residues. Germline assignment: CDR1 SGHRS and CDR2 YFSETQ. V lost 0 bases, J lost 7 bases, and 11 bases lay in between. CDR3 nucleotides: TGCGCCAGCAGCTTGGCCCAGGGAGGAAATGAGCAGTTCTTC. It is translated as CASSLAQGGNEQFF.